The present T cell receptor beta chain was sequenced within a study of blood T cells in healthy people across ages. Study-wide results and caveats: A roughly linear fall in TCR beta diversity per million T cells was seen with increasing age.

This clonotype has only a few counts. Antigen: not known. At one end the junction does not follow the germline gene, possibly because of a read error. Combining a sample-barcoded 5' primer with a J-beta primer mix, a second PCR ran for 7 to 11 cycles. TCRdb re-called the 5' RACE reads with MiXCR, one entry per CDR3 protein. The sample consists of around 620,000 distinct CDR3 sequences, 27% of them appearing once. The germline V gene encodes CDR1 SGHTA and CDR2 FQGNSA. This CDR3 spans 16 amino acids. This sequence was found in a woman in her 70s in good health. Sample: blood. V gene TRBV7-2 combines with J gene TRBJ2-1; D might be TRBD1 or TRBD2, each matching 7 bases. The CDR3 spells CASSPWGGGPYNAQFF. The CDR3 DNA follows: TGTGCCAGCAGCCCCTGGGGAGGGGGCCCCTACAATGCGCAGTTCTTC.